The 6 T cell receptor beta chains below all came from one sample that was sequenced in a study of T-cell memory formation after mild COVID-19. MiXCR, run by TCRdb on the 5' RACE reads, gives a single entry per CDR3 protein. Altogether about 560,000 distinct CDR3 sequences are present, about a fifth being singletons, with the ten largest covering 7% to 9%. Sequencing was carried out using PBMCs or a T cell subset sorted from them (not recorded which). Source of these receptors: an adult woman who had mild COVID-19 (a few samples of this study predate the infection). Cell type and time point are not known.

The chain combines TRBV11-2 with TRBJ2-3; unclear D gene. Deletions cut 4 bases from V and 1 base from J, with 15 bases between. Germline CDR1 SGHAT, CDR2 FQNNGV. This CDR3 has 16 residues. CDR3 bases: TGTGCCAGCAGCTCGCAGGTCGGACGGCGCACAGATACGCAGTATTTT. It yields the protein CASSSQVGRRTDTQYF. The variable domain in full, completed from reference TRBV11-2 and TRBJ2-3, reads EAGVAQSPRYKIIEKRQSVAFWCNPISGHATLYWYQQILGQGPKLLIQFQNNGVVDDSQLPKDRFSAERLKGVDSTLKIQPAKLEDSAVYLCASSSQVGRRTDTQYFGPGTRLTVL.

This clonotype appeared a few times. The gene calls are TRBV25-1 and TRBJ2-7; possible D gene TRBD1, 6 bases. The V gene lost 7 bases and the J gene lost 2 bases, with 12 bases spanning the gap. Germline values: CDR1 MGHDK, CDR2 SYGVNS. The CDR3 has 13 residues. CDR3: CASIQTGTYEQYF. Written as DNA, the CDR3 is TGTGCCAGCATCCAGACAGGAACCTACGAGCAGTACTTC.

The table lists this clonotype with a few counts. V and J are TRBV12-3 or TRBV12-4 and TRBJ2-7; tentative D call: TRBD2 (7 bases). The CDR3 has 13 amino acids. The V and J ends lost 8 bases and 6 bases respectively, with 17 bases between them. The CDR3 spells CASRLAGAGEQYF. DNA of the CDR3: TGTGCCAGCCGCCTCGCGGGGGCAGGCGAGCAGTACTTC.

This clonotype was observed a handful of times. The V gene is TRBV5-1, the J gene TRBJ2-2; TRBD1 is a possible D gene (6 bases). V dropped 4 bases and J dropped 1 base, with 11 bases sitting between them. The CDR3 sequence is 15 residues long. Looked up from germline, CDR1 is SGHRS and CDR2 is YFSETQ. The CDR3 coding sequence is TGCGCCAGCAGCCTTCCGGGACAGAACACCGGGGAGCTGTTTTTT. Protein: CASSLPGQNTGELFF.

This clonotype was seen a handful of times. CDR3 in amino acids: CASSLGTVTEAFF. The CDR3 nucleotides read TGTGCCAGCAGCCTCGGGACAGTAACTGAAGCTTTCTTT. This chain joins TRBV7-8 and TRBJ1-1; 7 bases are a match to TRBD1. In germline, CDR1 is SGHVS, CDR2 FQNEAQ. The CDR3 loop spans 13 amino acids. The J segment lost 5 bases and the V segment lost 5 bases, leaving 5 bases of the junction unmatched.

The genes are TRBV24-1 and TRBJ2-1, with unresolved D. This CDR3 is 12 amino acids long. V gave up 4 bases and J gave up 5 bases, with 5 bases separating them. Germline V gives CDR1 KGHDR, CDR2 SFDVKD. CDR3 loop: CATSEVNNEQFF. In DNA form, the CDR3 reads TGTGCCACCAGTGAGGTGAACAATGAGCAGTTCTTC.